The T cell receptor beta chain under discussion was sequenced for a study of post-analysis software for immune sequencing data. General observations from the study: People with multiple sclerosis had a significantly lower normalized Chao1 diversity than controls did.

The authors incorporated unique molecular identifiers into the TCR beta cDNA libraries. TCRdb reprocessed the PCR reads with MiXCR, giving one entry per CDR3 protein. The repertoire holds fewer than 550,000 distinct CDR3 sequences, with roughly 34% as singletons. Judged by abundance, this clonotype is medium-sized. Its antigen is as yet unknown. This receptor was taken from a girl aged 2 to 17 with multiple sclerosis. Sequencing was carried out using blood.

The CDR3 reads CASSLDGNSPLHF. CDR3 in DNA: TGTGCCAGCAGCTTAGACGGGAATTCACCCCTCCACTTT. The chain links TRBV7-3 to TRBJ1-6; D is uncertain. Germline V lookup: CDR1 SGHTA, CDR2 FQGTGA. This CDR3 region has 13 residues. Trimming shortened V by 2 bases and J by 7 bases, and 6 bases separated the two germline ends.